These 29 T cell receptor beta chains were sequenced from one sample in a study of technical replicates of blood from a handful of donors. Repertoires were generated with immunoSEQ multiplex PCR, while TCRdb's copy carries only in-frame clones and drops some. Among about 85,000 clones listed, around 94% were seen once. Sequencing input: T cells isolated from PBMCs. The receptors originated from a human donor in good health.

The chain links TRBV12-5 to TRBJ2-7; TRBD1 agrees at 10 bases. In germline, CDR1 is LGHNT, CDR2 FRNRAP. V was clipped by 6 bases and J by 5 bases; unmatched bases: 7. The CDR3 has 14 amino acids. This chain's CDR3 is CASGPDRGFDEQYF. The DNA for the CDR3 is TGTGCTAGTGGCCCGGACAGGGGGTTTGACGAGCAGTACTTC. The entire variable domain, with the rest obtained from reference TRBV12-5 and TRBJ2-7, is as follows: DARVTQTPRHKVTEMGQEVTMRCQPILGHNTVFWYRQTMMQGLELLAYFRNRAPLDDSGMPKDRFSAEMPDATLATLKIQPSEPRDSAVYFCASGPDRGFDEQYFGPGTRLTVT.

The chain has TRBV25-1 and TRBJ1-1; D perhaps matches TRBD1 (6 bases). Between the trimmed V and J ends, which lost 4 bases and 8 bases, there was a span of 14 bases. There are 13 residues in the CDR3. Germline CDR1 is MGHDK and CDR2 is SYGVNS. The CDR3 bases are TGTGCCAGCAGTGGACAGGTGGGACGGGAAGCTTTCTTT. Its translation is CASSGQVGREAFF.

This clone was seen just once. This sequence joins TRBV13 and TRBJ2-7; 7 bases are shared with TRBD1. Per the germline V gene, CDR1 is PRHDT and CDR2 is FYEKMQ (reference sequence). There are 13 residues in the CDR3. V was pared by 3 bases and J by 4 bases, with 3 bases of the junction left unmatched. CDR3 residues: CASSFDRVYEQYF. CDR3 nucleotides: TGTGCCAGCAGCTTCGACAGGGTTTACGAGCAGTACTTC.

The rearrangement joins TRBV28 to TRBJ1-2, with no clear D. CDR1 is MDHEN and CDR2 is SYDVKM in the germline V gene. The CDR3 has 13 amino acids. Between the trimmed V and J ends, which lost 5 bases and 0 bases, there was a span of 7 bases. In DNA, the CDR3 is TGTGCCAGCAGTAGGCAGGCTAACTATGGCTACACCTTC. As protein: CASSRQANYGYTF.

The chain recombines TRBV7-9 with TRBJ2-3; TRBD2 might be the D (5 bases). CDR3 length: 12 residues. V was trimmed by 8 bases and J by 7 bases, leaving 13 bases between them. CDR1 and CDR2 (germline): SEHNR, FQNEAQ (reference sequence). The CDR3 region has the DNA TGTGCCAGCCACCCAGACGGGAATACGCAGTATTTT. Translating gives CASHPDGNTQYF. Complete variable domain (other parts from reference TRBV7-9 and TRBJ2-3): DTGVSQNPRHKITKRGQNVTFRCDPISEHNRLYWYRQTLGQGPEFLTYFQNEAQLEKSRLLSDRFSAERPKGSFSTLEIQRTEQGDSAMYLCASHPDGNTQYFGPGTRLTVL.

Comments on this clone: The germline gene is not matched at one end of the junction; a read error may be the cause. The chain couples TRBV7-7 to TRBJ2-5; D gene ambiguous. The germline V gene has CDR1 SSHAT and CDR2 FNYEAQ (reference sequence). The CDR3 has 11 amino acids. CDR3 sequence reads: CASRIGETQYF. For the CDR3, the DNA is TGTGCTAGCAGGATCGGGGAGACCCAGTACTTC.

This chain links TRBV15 with TRBJ2-1; 8 bases are a match to TRBD2. The CDR3 is 16 residues long. V lost 0 bases and J lost 4; bases outside the gene matches: 5. Germline CDR1 and CDR2: LNHNV and YYDKDF (reference sequence). The CDR3 spells CATSRDRTSGYNEQFF. Here the CDR3 DNA reads TGTGCCACCAGCAGAGATCGAACTAGCGGTTACAATGAGCAGTTCTTC.

The chain recombines TRBV9 with TRBJ1-2; D gene unclear. Germline V gene sequence: CDR1 SGDLS, CDR2 YYNGEE. CDR3 length: 13 amino acids. V was cut by 3 bases and J by 4 bases, with 10 bases left in between. CDR3 coding DNA: TGTGCCAGCAGCGCTGGAGGGATCTATGGCTACACCTTC. Its protein product is CASSAGGIYGYTF.

The genes are TRBV27 and TRBJ2-7, with 9 bases lining up with TRBD1. V shed 6 bases, J shed 3 bases, and the junction held 9 bases outside the gene matches. The CDR3 contains 15 residues. The V gene's germline CDR1 is MNHEY and CDR2 SMNVEV (reference sequence). The DNA for the CDR3 is TGTGCCAGCAGCCCGTGGGGACAGGGAGGCTACGAGCAGTACTTC. Amino acid sequence: CASSPWGQGGYEQYF.

V gene TRBV4-1 combines with J gene TRBJ1-5; possibly TRBD1 for D (5 bases). The CDR3 is 14 amino acids. Trimming cost V 1 base and J 4 bases, with 8 bases left between them. Germline CDR1 and CDR2: MGHRA and YSYEKL. The CDR3 region has the DNA TGCGCCAGCAGCCAAGGGGGGACTAATCAGCCCCAGCATTTT. It encodes CASSQGGTNQPQHF.

The chain has TRBV6-6 and TRBJ2-2, with TRBD1 identical over 9 bases. Trimming at V came to 0 bases and at J to 6 bases, leaving 5 bases not matched to a gene. This CDR3 has 16 amino acids. Germline V gene sequence: CDR1 MNHNY, CDR2 SVGAGI (reference sequence). The CDR3 nucleotides read TGTGCCAGCAGTTACTCCGGGACAGGGTCGGCCGGGGAGCTGTTTTTT. Translating gives CASSYSGTGSAGELFF.

The J gene is TRBJ2-3, the V gene TRBV7-9, with D unresolved. Germline CDR1 and CDR2: SEHNR and FQNEAQ (reference sequence). This CDR3 has 13 amino acids. The V gene lost 1 base and the J gene lost 6 bases, with 8 bases spanning the gap. In DNA, the CDR3 is TGTGCCAGCAGCTTAGAAGCCCGGGATACGCAGTATTTT. Translation gives CASSLEARDTQYF.

The chain has TRBV13 and TRBJ2-7; 13 bases agree with TRBD2. With V trimmed by 5 bases and J by 2 bases, 3 bases remained unmatched. The CDR3 covers 15 residues. CDR1 and CDR2 (germline): PRHDT, FYEKMQ (reference sequence). CDR3 region: CASSTGLAGTYEQYF. The CDR3 DNA is TGTGCCAGCAGCACGGGACTAGCGGGAACCTACGAGCAGTACTTC.

The rearrangement uses TRBV9 and TRBJ1-1, with D hard to call. This CDR3 spans 16 amino acids. V was pared by 5 bases and J by 4 bases, with 21 bases between. Germline V gene data show CDR1 as SGDLS and CDR2 as YYNGEE. The CDR3 sequence is CASSTEGQVWVTEAFF. The CDR3 DNA reads TGTGCCAGCAGTACAGAGGGCCAGGTTTGGGTCACTGAAGCTTTCTTT.

The chain combines TRBV19 with TRBJ1-5; D gene unclear. The V end lost 5 bases, the J end lost 4 bases, and 15 bases lay between the germline ends. Germline V CDR1 and CDR2: LNHDA, SQIVND (reference sequence). The CDR3 is 15 residues long. CDR3 in amino acids: CASSPPKWRNQPQHF. Here the CDR3 DNA reads TGTGCCAGTAGTCCCCCAAAGTGGAGAAATCAGCCCCAGCATTTT.

The V and J genes are TRBV9 and TRBJ1-3, with no clear D. The CDR3 runs to 14 residues. V was pared by 3 bases and J by 0 bases, with 7 bases between. In germline, CDR1 is SGDLS, CDR2 YYNGEE. The CDR3 is CASSATYSGNTIYF. Here the CDR3 DNA reads TGTGCCAGCAGCGCTACTTACTCTGGAAACACCATATATTTT.

The chain uses TRBV6-4 and TRBJ2-1, with 14 positions matching TRBD2. Germline values: CDR1 MRHNA, CDR2 SNTAGT. V shed 6 bases, J shed 7 bases, and the junction held 2 bases outside the gene matches. The CDR3 extends over 14 amino acids. CDR3 nucleotides: TGTGCCAGCAGGAGACTAGCGGGGGGGAATGAGCAGTTCTTC. Translating gives CASRRLAGGNEQFF.

This clone was detected once. V usage is TRBV6-5 and J usage is TRBJ2-3; D gene ambiguous. The CDR3 spans 13 residues. The V end lost 7 bases, the J end lost 0 bases, and 8 bases lay between the germline ends. The V gene's germline CDR1 is MNHEY and CDR2 SVGAGI. This CDR3 is CASTPTSTDTQYF. In DNA form, the CDR3 reads TGTGCCAGCACCCCCACAAGCACAGATACGCAGTATTTT.

The gene calls are TRBV29-1 and TRBJ2-5; D is perhaps TRBD1 (7 bases). CDR3 length: 15 residues. Germline values: CDR1 SQVTM, CDR2 ANQGSEA. V was pared by 2 bases and J by 5 bases, with 18 bases between. CDR3 DNA: TGCAGCGTTGAATGGGCGGAGGGGGCGCGGGAGACCCAGTACTTC. Protein: CSVEWAEGARETQYF.

The rearrangement uses TRBV28 and TRBJ1-4, with D tentatively TRBD1 (5 bases). Germline assignment: CDR1 MDHEN and CDR2 SYDVKM. V lost 5 bases to trimming and J lost 0 bases, with 16 bases between them. This CDR3 is 17 amino acids long. CDR3 sequence reads: CASSSHRREATNEKLFF. The CDR3 DNA follows: TGTGCCAGCAGTAGTCACAGGAGAGAGGCAACTAATGAAAAACTGTTTTTT.

The CDR3 region has the DNA TGTGCCAGTAGTATCCTCCTTCCAGGACAGTCTGGAAACACCATATATTTT. This encodes CASSILLPGQSGNTIYF. This rearrangement joins TRBV19 to TRBJ1-3, with D possibly TRBD1 on 6 matching bases. V was trimmed by 3 bases and J by 1 base, leaving 16 bases between them. The CDR3 spans 17 residues. The germline gives CDR1 LNHDA, CDR2 SQIVND (reference sequence).

This clone was seen once. The V call is TRBV7-6, the J call TRBJ1-2; 9 positions match TRBD1. The CDR3 runs to 16 residues. CDR1 is SGHVS and CDR2 is FNYEAQ in the germline V gene. The ends lost 5 bases at V and 0 bases at J; junction bases unmatched: 7. CDR3 in amino acids: CASSPGQGGSNYGYTF. The CDR3 coding sequence is TGTGCCAGCAGCCCGGGACAGGGCGGTTCTAACTATGGCTACACCTTC. The full variable domain, its missing parts supplied by reference TRBV7-6 and TRBJ1-2, is GAGVSQSPRYKVTKRGQDVALRCDPISGHVSLYWYRQALGQGPEFLTYFNYEAQQDKSGLPNDRFSAERPEGSISTLTIQRTEQRDSAMYRCASSPGQGGSNYGYTFGSGTRLTVV.

This chain joins TRBV6-1 and TRBJ1-5, with D possibly matching TRBD1 (5 bases). From germline, CDR1 is MNHNS and CDR2 SASEGT. The CDR3 runs to 15 residues. V lost 7 bases and J 8 bases, leaving 21 bases between the germline ends. The CDR3: CASTHIGKGFEPQHF. CDR3 sequence (DNA): TGTGCCAGCACTCATATTGGCAAGGGGTTCGAGCCCCAGCATTTT.

On this clone: The junction differs from germline at one of its ends, possibly a read error. The chain has TRBV5-6 and TRBJ2-7; the match to TRBD2 covers 8 bases. CDR3 length equals 14 residues. Germline V gene data show CDR1 as SGHDT and CDR2 as YYEEEE. CDR3 sequence: CASSLSNGGDGRVF. CDR3 coding DNA: TGTGCCAGCAGCTTAAGTAACGGGGGGGATGGTCGGGTCTTC.

V is TRBV23-1 and J is TRBJ2-7, with D perhaps matching TRBD1 (7 bases). TRBV23-1 is treated as an ORF (open reading frame) with a function not yet certain. V was clipped by 2 bases and J by 2 bases, with 16 bases between them. This CDR3 spans 16 amino acids. The CDR3 spells CASSQRQGGPAYEQYF. The CDR3 nucleotides are TGCGCCAGCAGTCAACGTCAGGGGGGTCCCGCCTACGAGCAGTACTTC.

The chain carries TRBV18 and TRBJ1-2; the D gene is possibly TRBD1 (5 bases). V gave up 6 bases and J gave up 8 bases, with 16 bases separating them. Germline V CDR1 and CDR2: KGHSH, LQKENI. This CDR3 region has 13 residues. CDR3 region: CASSPGDGLGYTF. CDR3 coding DNA: TGTGCCAGCTCCCCGGGGGACGGACTAGGCTACACCTTC.

Notes on this clone: Other DNA sequences in the same sample also yield this CDR3. The J gene is TRBJ2-5, the V gene TRBV28; D remains unclear. The germline V gene encodes CDR1 MDHEN and CDR2 SYDVKM. V shed 8 bases and J shed 5 bases, with 6 bases lying between them. This CDR3 spans 10 amino acids. The CDR3 spells CASSRETQYF. CDR3 coding DNA: TGTGCCAGCTCCCGGGAGACCCAGTACTTC. Using reference TRBV28 and TRBJ2-5 for the parts outside the CDR3, the full variable domain is DVKVTQSSRYLVKRTGEKVFLECVQDMDHENMFWYRQDPGLGLRLIYFSYDVKMKEKGDIPEGYSVSREKKERFSLILESASTNQTSMYLCASSRETQYFGPGTRLLVL.

CDR3: CASTPSGKITYEQYF. For the CDR3, the DNA is TGTGCCAGCACCCCAAGCGGGAAAATTACCTACGAGCAGTACTTC. The genes are TRBV28 and TRBJ2-7; 7 positions match TRBD2. This CDR3 has 15 residues. CDR1 and CDR2 (germline): MDHEN, SYDVKM. J was trimmed by 2 bases and V by 7 bases; bases with no gene match: 11. The variable domain in full, completed from reference TRBV28 and TRBJ2-7, reads DVKVTQSSRYLVKRTGEKVFLECVQDMDHENMFWYRQDPGLGLRLIYFSYDVKMKEKGDIPEGYSVSREKKERFSLILESASTNQTSMYLCASTPSGKITYEQYFGPGTRLTVT.

J is TRBJ2-1 and V is TRBV10-2, with 11 bases that match TRBD2. Germline values: CDR1 WSHSY, CDR2 SAAADI. V gave up 4 bases and J gave up 5 bases; unmatched junction bases: 1. The CDR3 runs 14 residues. The DNA for the CDR3 is TGCGCCAGCAGTGGACTAGCGGGGAACAATGAGCAGTTCTTC. Protein: CASSGLAGNNEQFF.